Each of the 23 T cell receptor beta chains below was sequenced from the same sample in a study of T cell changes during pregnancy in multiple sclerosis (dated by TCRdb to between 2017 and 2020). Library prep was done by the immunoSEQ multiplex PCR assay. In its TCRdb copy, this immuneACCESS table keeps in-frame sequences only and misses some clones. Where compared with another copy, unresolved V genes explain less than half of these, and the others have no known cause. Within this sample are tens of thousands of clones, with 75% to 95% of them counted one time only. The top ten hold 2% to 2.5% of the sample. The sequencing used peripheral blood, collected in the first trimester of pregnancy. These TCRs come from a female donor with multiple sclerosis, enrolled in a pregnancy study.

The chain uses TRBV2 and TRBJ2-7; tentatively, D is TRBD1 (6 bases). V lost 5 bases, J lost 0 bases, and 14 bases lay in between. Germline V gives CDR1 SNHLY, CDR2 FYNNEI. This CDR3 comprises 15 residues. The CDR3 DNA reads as TGTGCCAGCAGTACTCGGGGACACCCCTCCTACGAGCAGTACTTC. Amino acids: CASSTRGHPSYEQYF.

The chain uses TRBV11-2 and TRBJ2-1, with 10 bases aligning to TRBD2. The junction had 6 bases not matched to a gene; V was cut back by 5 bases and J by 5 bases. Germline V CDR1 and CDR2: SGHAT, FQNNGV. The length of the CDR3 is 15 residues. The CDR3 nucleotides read TGTGCCAGCAGCCTCTCAGCGGGAGGGAACAATGAGCAGTTCTTC. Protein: CASSLSAGGNNEQFF.

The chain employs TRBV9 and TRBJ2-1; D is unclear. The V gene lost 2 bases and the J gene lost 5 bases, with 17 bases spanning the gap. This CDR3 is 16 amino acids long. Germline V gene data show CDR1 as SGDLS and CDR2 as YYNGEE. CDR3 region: CASSVAPAEVNNEQFF. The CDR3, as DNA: TGTGCCAGCAGCGTTGCCCCGGCCGAGGTCAACAATGAGCAGTTCTTC.

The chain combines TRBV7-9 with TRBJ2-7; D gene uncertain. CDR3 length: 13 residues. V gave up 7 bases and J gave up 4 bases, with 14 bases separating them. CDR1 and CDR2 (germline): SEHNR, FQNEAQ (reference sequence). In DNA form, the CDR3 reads TGTGCCAGCACCTCTGGCGGCACATACGAGCAGTACTTC. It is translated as CASTSGGTYEQYF.

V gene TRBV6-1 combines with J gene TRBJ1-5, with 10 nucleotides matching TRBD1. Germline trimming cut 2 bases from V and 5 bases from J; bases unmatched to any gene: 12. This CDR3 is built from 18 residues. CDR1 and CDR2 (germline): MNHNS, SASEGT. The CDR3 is CASSENAPGQGPYQPQHF. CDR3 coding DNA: TGTGCCAGCAGTGAAAATGCCCCGGGACAGGGGCCCTATCAGCCCCAGCATTTT.

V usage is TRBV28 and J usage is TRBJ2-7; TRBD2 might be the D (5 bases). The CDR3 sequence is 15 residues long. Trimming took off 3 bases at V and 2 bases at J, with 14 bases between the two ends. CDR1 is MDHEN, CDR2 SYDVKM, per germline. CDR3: CASSFIGLFPYEQYF. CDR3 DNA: TGTGCCAGCAGTTTTATCGGACTTTTTCCCTACGAGCAGTACTTC.

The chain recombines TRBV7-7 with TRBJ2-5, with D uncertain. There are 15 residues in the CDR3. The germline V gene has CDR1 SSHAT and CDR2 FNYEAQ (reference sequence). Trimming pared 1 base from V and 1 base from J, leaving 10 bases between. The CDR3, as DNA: TGTGCCAGCAGCTTAGTTCGTCCCGGCCAAGAGACCCAGTACTTC. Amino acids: CASSLVRPGQETQYF.

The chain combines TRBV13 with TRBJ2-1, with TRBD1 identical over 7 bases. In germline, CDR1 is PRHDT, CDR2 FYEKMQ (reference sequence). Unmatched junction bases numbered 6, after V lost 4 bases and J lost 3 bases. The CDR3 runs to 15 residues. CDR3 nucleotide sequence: TGTGCCAGCAGCTCTCCTGGACAGGTCTACAATGAGCAGTTCTTC. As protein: CASSSPGQVYNEQFF.

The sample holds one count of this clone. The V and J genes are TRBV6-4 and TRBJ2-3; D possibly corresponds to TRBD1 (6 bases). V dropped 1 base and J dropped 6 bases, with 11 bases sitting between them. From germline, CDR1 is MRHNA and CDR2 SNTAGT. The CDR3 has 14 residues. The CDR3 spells CASSDWAGEDTQYF. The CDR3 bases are TGTGCCAGCAGTGACTGGGCAGGGGAGGATACGCAGTATTTT.

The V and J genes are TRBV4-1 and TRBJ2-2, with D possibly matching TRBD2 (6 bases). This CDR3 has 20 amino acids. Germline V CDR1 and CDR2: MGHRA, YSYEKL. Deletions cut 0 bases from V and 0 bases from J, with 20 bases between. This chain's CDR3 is CASSQDPPGGLGANTGELFF. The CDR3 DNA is TGCGCCAGCAGCCAAGATCCCCCCGGGGGTCTAGGAGCGAACACCGGGGAGCTGTTTTTT.

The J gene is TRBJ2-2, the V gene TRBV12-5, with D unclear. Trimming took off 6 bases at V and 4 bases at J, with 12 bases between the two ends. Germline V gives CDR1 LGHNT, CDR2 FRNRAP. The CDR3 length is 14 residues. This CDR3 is CASGLGDRTGELFF. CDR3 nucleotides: TGTGCTAGTGGCCTAGGCGATCGCACCGGGGAGCTGTTTTTT. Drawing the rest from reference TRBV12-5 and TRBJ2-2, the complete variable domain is DARVTQTPRHKVTEMGQEVTMRCQPILGHNTVFWYRQTMMQGLELLAYFRNRAPLDDSGMPKDRFSAEMPDATLATLKIQPSEPRDSAVYFCASGLGDRTGELFFGEGSRLTVL.

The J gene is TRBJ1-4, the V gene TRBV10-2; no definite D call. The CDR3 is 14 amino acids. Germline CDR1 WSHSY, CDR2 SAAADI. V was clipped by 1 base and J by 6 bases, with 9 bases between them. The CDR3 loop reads CASSEYPRDEKLFF. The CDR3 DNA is TGCGCCAGCAGTGAGTACCCCCGGGATGAAAAACTGTTTTTT.

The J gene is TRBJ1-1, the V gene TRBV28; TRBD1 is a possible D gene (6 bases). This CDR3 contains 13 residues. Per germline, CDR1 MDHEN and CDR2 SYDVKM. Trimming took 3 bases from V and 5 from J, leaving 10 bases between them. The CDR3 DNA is TGTGCCAGCAGTTTGGGGACAATGACTGAAGCTTTCTTT. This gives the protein CASSLGTMTEAFF. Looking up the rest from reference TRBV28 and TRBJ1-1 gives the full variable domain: DVKVTQSSRYLVKRTGEKVFLECVQDMDHENMFWYRQDPGLGLRLIYFSYDVKMKEKGDIPEGYSVSREKKERFSLILESASTNQTSMYLCASSLGTMTEAFFGQGTRLTVV.

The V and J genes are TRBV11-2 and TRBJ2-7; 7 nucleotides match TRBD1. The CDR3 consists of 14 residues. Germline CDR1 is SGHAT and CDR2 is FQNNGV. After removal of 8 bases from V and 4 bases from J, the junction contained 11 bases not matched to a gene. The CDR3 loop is CASDRQGQGYEQYF. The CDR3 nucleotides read TGTGCCAGCGATCGACAGGGACAAGGGTACGAGCAGTACTTC. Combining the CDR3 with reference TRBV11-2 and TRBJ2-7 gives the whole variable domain EAGVAQSPRYKIIEKRQSVAFWCNPISGHATLYWYQQILGQGPKLLIQFQNNGVVDDSQLPKDRFSAERLKGVDSTLKIQPAKLEDSAVYLCASDRQGQGYEQYFGPGTRLTVT.

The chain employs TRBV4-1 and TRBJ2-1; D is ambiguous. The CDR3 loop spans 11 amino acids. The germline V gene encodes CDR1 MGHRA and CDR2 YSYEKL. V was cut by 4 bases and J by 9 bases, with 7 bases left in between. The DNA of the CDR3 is TGCGCCAGCAGCCGAGGCGGTGAGCAGTTCTTC. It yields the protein CASSRGGEQFF.

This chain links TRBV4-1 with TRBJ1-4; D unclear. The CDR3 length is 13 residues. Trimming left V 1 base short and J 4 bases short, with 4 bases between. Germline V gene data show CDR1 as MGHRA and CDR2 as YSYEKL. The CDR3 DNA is TGCGCCAGCAGCCAAGCGGTTAATGAAAAACTGTTTTTT. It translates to CASSQAVNEKLFF.

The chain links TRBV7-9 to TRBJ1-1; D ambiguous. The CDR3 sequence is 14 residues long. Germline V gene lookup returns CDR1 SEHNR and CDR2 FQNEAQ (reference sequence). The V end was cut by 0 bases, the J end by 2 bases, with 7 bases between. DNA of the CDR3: TGTGCCAGCAGCTTAGCACAGATTAACACTGAAGCTTTCTTT. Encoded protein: CASSLAQINTEAFF. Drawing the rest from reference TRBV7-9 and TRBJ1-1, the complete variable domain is DTGVSQNPRHKITKRGQNVTFRCDPISEHNRLYWYRQTLGQGPEFLTYFQNEAQLEKSRLLSDRFSAERPKGSFSTLEIQRTEQGDSAMYLCASSLAQINTEAFFGQGTRLTVV.

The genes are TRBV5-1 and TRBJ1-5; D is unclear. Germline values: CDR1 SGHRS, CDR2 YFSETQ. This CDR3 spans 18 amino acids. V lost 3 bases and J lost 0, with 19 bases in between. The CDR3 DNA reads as TGCGCCAGCAGCTCATACGCGGTACTCCTCTATAGCAATCAGCCCCAGCATTTT. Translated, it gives CASSSYAVLLYSNQPQHF. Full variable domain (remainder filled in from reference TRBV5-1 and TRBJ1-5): KAGVTQTPRYLIKTRGQQVTLSCSPISGHRSVSWYQQTPGQGLQFLFEYFSETQRNKGNFPGRFSGRQFSNSRSEMNVSTLELGDSALYLCASSSYAVLLYSNQPQHFGDGTRLSIL.

CDR3 region: CASSLTGRREETQYF. The DNA for the CDR3 is TGCGCCAGCAGCTTAACCGGGAGGAGGGAAGAGACCCAGTACTTC. The genes are TRBV5-1 and TRBJ2-5; 7 positions match TRBD2. Germline assignment: CDR1 SGHRS and CDR2 YFSETQ. This CDR3 contains 15 residues. With V trimmed by 2 bases and J by 3 bases, 7 bases remained unmatched.

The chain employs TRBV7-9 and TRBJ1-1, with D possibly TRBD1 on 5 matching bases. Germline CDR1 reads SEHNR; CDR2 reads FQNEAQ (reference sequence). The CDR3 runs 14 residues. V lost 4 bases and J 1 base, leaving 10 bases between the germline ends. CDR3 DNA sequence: TGTGCCAGCAGCTGGGAGGGGTCGAACACTGAAGCTTTCTTT. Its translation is CASSWEGSNTEAFF. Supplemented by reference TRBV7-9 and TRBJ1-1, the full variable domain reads DTGVSQNPRHKITKRGQNVTFRCDPISEHNRLYWYRQTLGQGPEFLTYFQNEAQLEKSRLLSDRFSAERPKGSFSTLEIQRTEQGDSAMYLCASSWEGSNTEAFFGQGTRLTVV.

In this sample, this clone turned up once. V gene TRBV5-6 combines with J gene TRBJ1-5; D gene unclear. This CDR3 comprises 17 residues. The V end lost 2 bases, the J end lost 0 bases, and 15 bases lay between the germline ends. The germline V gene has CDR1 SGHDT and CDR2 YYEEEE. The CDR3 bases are TGTGCCAGCAGCTTAACGTTTGGAGTTTTTAGCAATCAGCCCCAGCATTTT. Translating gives CASSLTFGVFSNQPQHF.

This CDR3 reads CASSPLPGTSYEQYF. For the CDR3, the DNA is TGTGCCAGCAGCCCCCTACCCGGGACTAGCTACGAGCAGTACTTC. The V and J genes are TRBV7-9 and TRBJ2-7; 8 positions agree with TRBD2. The V gene end was trimmed by 5 bases and the J gene end by 3 bases; junction bases not matched to a gene: 9. Germline V gene lookup returns CDR1 SEHNR and CDR2 FQNEAQ (reference sequence). This CDR3 is 15 amino acids long.

CDR3 residues: CASSPGQGAAFF. The CDR3 DNA sequence: TGTGCCAGCAGCCCGGGACAGGGGGCGGCTTTCTTT. The chain links TRBV11-3 to TRBJ1-1; 12 positions match TRBD1. The CDR3 is made up of 12 amino acids. Germline V gene lookup returns CDR1 SGHNT and CDR2 YENEEA. Trimming at V came to 5 bases and at J to 11 bases, leaving 3 bases not matched to a gene.